Sequencing of this TCR beta chain was carried out in a study of tumor-infiltrating lymphocytes in localized non-small cell lung cancer. Study-wide background: From each patient, both tumor and uninvolved lung, non-adjacent to tumor, were sampled.

Losses at the gene ends were 2 bases for V and 5 bases for J; bases not matched to a gene: 2. This CDR3 spans 13 amino acids. Germline loops: CDR1 MNHEY, CDR2 SMNVEV (reference sequence). Study-wide findings and caveats: TCR sequencing covered a subset of patients with enough tissue. Different pieces of the same tissue were used for each assay. Compared with uninvolved lung, tumors showed higher T cell infiltration by TCRbeta sequencing.

A word on this clone: Its antigen remains unknown.

Assay used: immunoSEQ multiplex PCR; TCRdb lists only in-frame clones, some missing. This sample yields around 9,200 clones, of which approximately 85% are seen a single time; over 7.5% belongs to the top ten. Source material: uninvolved lung tissue not adjacent to the tumor. The source of this sequence is a human donor with non-small cell lung cancer. The gene calls are TRBV27 and TRBJ1-2; 7 positions agree with TRBD1. The DNA of the CDR3 is TGTGCCAGCAGTTTAGGGACAGCTTATGGCTACACCTTC. Encoded protein: CASSLGTAYGYTF.